This T cell receptor (beta chain) was observed in a study of blood T cell repertoires in COVID-19. Assay used: immunoSEQ multiplex PCR; TCRdb lists only in-frame clones, some missing. The sample consists of some 230,000 clones, 80% to 90% of them appearing once. V lost 2 bases and J lost 4, with 17 bases in between. Per germline, CDR1 ENHRY and CDR2 SYGVKD. This CDR3 is 16 amino acids long. Sequencing was carried out using PBMCs or T cells enriched from blood (not recorded which). The rearrangement links TRBV10-3 to TRBJ1-1; weak D call: TRBD1 (6 bases). This receptor was taken from a woman between 18 and 29 years old in a cohort exposed to, infected with or recovered from COVID-19 (not recorded which). In DNA, the CDR3 is TGTGCCATCAGTGAGCCGGGGGGCGGGGGTGGCACTGAAGCTTTCTTT. It translates to CAISEPGGGGGTEAFF.